The source of this T cell receptor (beta chain) is a study of siplizumab effects on memory and regulatory T cells. Findings and caveats of the study: Proof of suppressive function in proliferating Tregs from siplizumab cultures was not established. Few alloreactive clones mapped to unstimulated subsets. The authors could not assign a naive or memory phenotype to roughly 80-95% of proliferating CD4+ or CD8+ clones. Greater diversity than memory cells seemed evident in naive T cells, which also appeared to be major alloresponse contributors.

Here immunoSEQ multiplex PCR was the method, and the copy in TCRdb shows in-frame clones only, minus some. Of approximately 94,000 clones listed, more than 85% are singletons. Concerning this clone: Antigen: not known.

The germline gives CDR1 LGHNA, CDR2 YSLEER. Trimming took 1 base from V and 10 from J, leaving 11 bases between them. The CDR3 loop spans 13 amino acids. This TCR derives from a human donor in good health. Sequenced: CD4+ T cells sorted from blood. The rearrangement joins TRBV4-3 to TRBJ2-1; a possible D gene is TRBD1 (6 bases). In nucleotides, the CDR3 is TGCGCCAGCAGCCAAGCTCCAGGGGACGAGCAGTTCTTC. This translates into CASSQAPGDEQFF.